A single TCR beta chain is shown here with its context. Its cognate antigen is unknown. The sample comes from a study of shared clonotypes between healthy human individuals. CDR3 length: 15 amino acids. Per germline, CDR1 MNHNS and CDR2 SASEGT. V was pared by 5 bases and J by 4 bases, with 15 bases between. How the authors handled the data: As immunoSEQ supplied junction-only sequences (without quality scores), filtering differed. Sequencing used immunoSEQ multiplex PCR; TCRdb keeps in-frame clones, though not all of them. Clonal size and the V and J genes are those of that table, whereas D and trimming came from the DNA. The table records about 2.1 million clones, over 85% of them present only once. Study outcomes and limitations: When compared with the clonotypes that were shared by all four sorted-subset donors, the non-shared clonotypes turned out to have lower generation probabilities.

Terminally differentiated effector memory CD45RA+ cells were left out of the naive CD8 fraction, which was CD45RO-negative and positively selected for CCR7. The material sequenced was naive CD8+ T cells from PBMCs. This rearrangement joins TRBV6-1 to TRBJ2-1; possible D gene TRBD1, 6 bases. The origin of this receptor is a man between 18 and 29 years old in good health. Some clones in this sample may be carry-over from other donors' samples. CDR3 nucleotides: TGTGCCAGCAGTACTACAGGGTCCACATACAATGAGCAGTTCTTC. It is translated as CASSTTGSTYNEQFF.